Each of the 7 T cell receptor beta chains below was sequenced from the same sample in a study of vaccination effects on CD4 cells after COVID-19. Their antigens remain unidentified. Here immunoSEQ multiplex PCR was the method, and the copy in TCRdb shows in-frame clones only, minus some. Of 42,000 or so clones detected, more than 60% appear once; the ten largest clones hold roughly 30%. ViraFEST used viral peptide pools to expand antigen-specific CD4+ T cells before sequencing. Culture lasted around eleven days before CD4+ T cell isolation. This person caught SARS-CoV-2 sometime from March to December 2020, and PCR testing confirmed the infection. This material consisted of CD4+ T cells from PBMCs cultured with a peptide pool, taken before COVID-19 vaccination. Source of these receptors: a human donor who had a prior SARS-CoV-2 infection.

The V gene is TRBV7-9, the J gene TRBJ2-1; D is perhaps TRBD1 (6 bases). Looked up from germline, CDR1 is SEHNR and CDR2 is FQNEAQ (reference sequence). This CDR3 is 13 amino acids long. Trimming took 5 bases from V and 4 from J, leaving 9 bases between them. CDR3 nucleotide sequence: TGTGCCAGCAGCCTTGGACAGTACAATGAGCAGTTCTTC. Its protein product is CASSLGQYNEQFF.

V gene TRBV15 combines with J gene TRBJ1-4; D unclear. Between the trimmed V and J ends, which lost 2 bases and 8 bases, there was a span of 15 bases. The CDR3 totals 15 residues. Germline CDR1 LNHNV, CDR2 YYDKDF (reference sequence). CDR3 in amino acids: CATSRSPGTLEKLFF. For the CDR3, the DNA is TGTGCCACCAGCAGATCCCCGGGCACCCTCGAAAAACTGTTTTTT. The complete variable domain, with remaining parts taken from reference TRBV15 and TRBJ1-4, reads DAMVIQNPRYQVTQFGKPVTLSCSQTLNHNVMYWYQQKSSQAPKLLFHYYDKDFNNEADTPDNFQSRRPNTSFCFLDIRSPGLGDTAMYLCATSRSPGTLEKLFFGSGTQLSVL.

The J gene is TRBJ2-6, the V gene TRBV7-3; D is uncertain. Germline CDR1 SGHTA, CDR2 FQGTGA. This CDR3 comprises 16 residues. V was shortened by 2 bases and J by 4 bases, with 12 bases between the two germline ends. CDR3 coding DNA: TGTGCCAGCAGCTTATCCCTCGGGTCGGGGGCCAACGTCCTGACTTTC. This gives the protein CASSLSLGSGANVLTF.

The rearrangement uses TRBV4-2 and TRBJ2-7; 15 nucleotides agree with TRBD2. The CDR3 loop spans 18 amino acids. Per germline, CDR1 LGHNA and CDR2 YNFKEQ. V dropped 4 bases and J dropped 2; count of bases not matched to a gene: 9. The CDR3 DNA follows: TGTGCCAGCAGCCGCGGACTAGCGGGAGGGACGCCCGCCTACGAGCAGTACTTC. Amino acids: CASSRGLAGGTPAYEQYF.

This chain joins TRBV3-1 (or the pseudogene TRBV3-2) and TRBJ2-1; D remains ambiguous. Germline loops: CDR1 LGHDT, CDR2 YNNKEL (reference sequence). This CDR3 comprises 11 residues. Trimming removed 8 bases at V and 8 bases at J, with 10 bases between. As DNA, the CDR3 is TGTGCCAGCTCGGGTTGGGATGAGCAGTTCTTC. This encodes CASSGWDEQFF.

This chain links TRBV9 with TRBJ2-1, with no clear D. The CDR3 extends over 13 amino acids. Germline V gene lookup returns CDR1 SGDLS and CDR2 YYNGEE. V was cut by 7 bases and J by 0 bases, with 8 bases left in between. The CDR3 region has the DNA TGTGCCAGCGGGTTGGGCTCCTACAATGAGCAGTTCTTC. It yields the protein CASGLGSYNEQFF.

The chain is built from TRBV2 and TRBJ1-3; D gene uncertain. V was trimmed by 2 bases and J by 4 bases, leaving 12 bases between them. Per germline, CDR1 SNHLY and CDR2 FYNNEI. CDR3 length: 15 residues. The CDR3 here is CASSESGGLGNTIYF. The CDR3 region has the DNA TGTGCCAGCAGTGAATCCGGAGGGTTAGGAAACACCATATATTTT.